Presented here are 25 T cell receptor beta chains from one specimen sequenced in a study of a mutant IDH1 vaccine in newly diagnosed glioma. Documented time point: week 23, last vaccination. Topical imiquimod accompanied each vaccine dose, which consisted of 300 ug of mutant IDH1 20-mer peptide. The method was immunoSEQ multiplex PCR; TCRdb's version includes in-frame clones alone and lacks a portion of them. The sample holds under 45,000 clones, 85% to 95% seen once. For these TCRs, the target antigens are not known. The source material was PBMCs, sampled from a glioma patient whose treatment included an IDH1 peptide vaccine. These receptors originate from a man over 45 with glioma.

J is TRBJ1-5 and V is TRBV2, with a weak D call TRBD1 (6 bases). The V end was cut by 7 bases, the J end by 6 bases, with 16 bases between. The V gene's germline CDR1 is SNHLY and CDR2 FYNNEI. The CDR3 is 14 residues long. The CDR3 sequence: CASNGQLKSQPQHF. The DNA for the CDR3 is TGTGCCAGCAACGGACAGCTCAAGAGTCAGCCCCAGCATTTT.

The gene calls are TRBV5-6 and TRBJ2-7; TRBD1 aligns across 10 bases. The V gene's germline CDR1 is SGHDT and CDR2 YYEEEE. V was pared by 0 bases and J by 4 bases, with 4 bases of the junction left unmatched. The CDR3 loop spans 15 amino acids. CDR3 sequence: CASSLARTGGYEQYF. CDR3 nucleotide sequence: TGTGCCAGCAGCTTGGCTCGGACAGGGGGGTACGAGCAGTACTTC. The full variable domain, rest sourced from reference TRBV5-6 and TRBJ2-7, is DAGVTQSPTHLIKTRGQQVTLRCSPKSGHDTVSWYQQALGQGPQFIFQYYEEEERQRGNFPDRFSGHQFPNYSSELNVNALLLGDSALYLCASSLARTGGYEQYFGPGTRLTVT.

This clone was recorded only once. The chain combines TRBV29-1 with TRBJ1-4; D remains ambiguous. The germline V gene encodes CDR1 SQVTM and CDR2 ANQGSEA. V was pared by 7 bases and J by 10 bases, with 10 bases between. The CDR3 has 10 amino acids. CDR3 sequence: CSAGDLKLFF. The CDR3 nucleotides are TGCAGCGCCGGGGATTTAAAACTGTTTTTT.

The chain links TRBV30 to TRBJ1-5; 8 bases map to TRBD1. Germline trimming cut 5 bases from V and 0 bases from J; bases unmatched to any gene: 12. Germline V lookup: CDR1 GTSNPN, CDR2 SVGIG (reference sequence). The CDR3 extends over 17 amino acids. CDR3 coding DNA: TGTGCCTGGGGGGCCCGCAGGGGGCCTTATAGCAATCAGCCCCAGCATTTT. This translates into CAWGARRGPYSNQPQHF.

This clone was observed a single time. The V gene is TRBV6-6, the J gene TRBJ2-7, with a tentative D call TRBD2 (6 bases). Germline V gene data show CDR1 as MNHNY and CDR2 as SVGAGI (reference sequence). V was trimmed by 2 bases and J by 7 bases, leaving 15 bases between them. The CDR3 totals 14 residues. The CDR3 protein is CASSYTGPRGEQYF. For the CDR3, the DNA is TGTGCCAGCAGTTACACGGGACCCCGGGGGGAGCAGTACTTC.

The chain carries TRBV5-6 and TRBJ1-3; 8 bases map to TRBD1. The CDR3 covers 15 residues. With V trimmed by 6 bases and J by 2 bases, 7 bases remained unmatched. Germline V gene sequence: CDR1 SGHDT, CDR2 YYEEEE. CDR3 in amino acids: CASTATGGAGNTIYF. The CDR3 region has the DNA TGTGCCAGCACCGCCACAGGGGGAGCTGGAAACACCATATATTTT.

The V gene is TRBV2, the J gene TRBJ2-6; D uncertain. The CDR3 consists of 14 residues. The germline V gene has CDR1 SNHLY and CDR2 FYNNEI. V gave up 9 bases and J gave up 0 bases, with 9 bases separating them. Here the CDR3 reads CASGKGSGANVLTF. The CDR3 region has the DNA TGTGCCAGTGGGAAGGGCTCTGGGGCCAACGTCCTGACTTTC.

This clone was found once. The rearrangement joins TRBV30 to TRBJ2-5; 14 bases map to TRBD2. The J call may be mistaken, given a closer DNA end match to TRBJ2-7. This CDR3 is 18 amino acids long. The germline CDR1 and CDR2 sequences are GTSNPN and SVGIG (reference sequence). The CDR3: CAWSAGPTSGGAENEQYF. CDR3 coding DNA: TGTGCCTGGAGTGCCGGGCCGACTAGCGGGGGGGCCGAAAACGAGCAGTACTTC.

The chain is built from TRBV14 and TRBJ2-5, with D perhaps matching TRBD2 (7 bases). Germline CDR1 and CDR2: SGHDN and FVKESK. The CDR3 sequence is 13 residues long. The V end lost 5 bases, the J end lost 4 bases, and 11 bases lay between the germline ends. The CDR3 bases are TGTGCCAGCAGCAGGGGGGGTACAGAGACCCAGTACTTC. Amino acid sequence: CASSRGGTETQYF.

V gene TRBV7-2 combines with J gene TRBJ2-7; the D call may be TRBD1 or TRBD2 (5 bases each). Trimming removed 4 bases at V and 6 bases at J, with 10 bases between. Germline lookup yields CDR1 SGHTA and CDR2 FQGNSA. The CDR3 contains 12 residues. CDR3 DNA: TGTGCCAGCAGCTCGGGGCGTGGCGAGCAGTACTTC. Its translation is CASSSGRGEQYF.

This rearrangement joins TRBV6-4 to TRBJ1-3; the D is unclear. This CDR3 has 14 amino acids. V was cut by 0 bases and J by 6 bases, with 9 bases left in between. CDR1 is MRHNA and CDR2 is SNTAGT in the germline V gene. The CDR3 DNA reads TGTGCCAGCAGTGACTCTGGCGGCACAAACACCATATATTTT. This translates into CASSDSGGTNTIYF.

The rearrangement links TRBV10-3 to TRBJ1-1, with a weak D call TRBD1 (6 bases). From germline, CDR1 is ENHRY and CDR2 SYGVKD. V was clipped by 5 bases and J by 1 base, with 8 bases between them. The CDR3 is 13 residues long. CDR3 amino acids: CAISLTGNTEAFF. Written as DNA, the CDR3 is TGTGCCATCAGTCTGACAGGGAACACTGAAGCTTTCTTT.

The chain couples TRBV2 to TRBJ2-7; 8 positions agree with TRBD2. V was clipped by 7 bases and J by 4 bases; unmatched bases: 0. Germline assignment: CDR1 SNHLY and CDR2 FYNNEI. This CDR3 has 11 residues. The CDR3 coding sequence is TGTGCCAGCACGGGAGGGTACGAGCAGTACTTC. Its protein is CASTGGYEQYF. Variable domain in full (rest from reference TRBV2 and TRBJ2-7): EPEVTQTPSHQVTQMGQEVILRCVPISNHLYFYWYRQILGQKVEFLVSFYNNEISEKSEIFDDQFSVERPDGSNFTLKIRSTKLEDSAMYFCASTGGYEQYFGPGTRLTVT.

The chain joins TRBV5-1 to TRBJ2-3; 7 bases match TRBD1. In germline, CDR1 is SGHRS, CDR2 YFSETQ. V shed 4 bases, J shed 1 base, and the junction held 6 bases outside the gene matches. CDR3 size: 15 residues. The CDR3 region has the DNA TGCGCCAGCAGCGAACAGGGGCTACGCACAGATACGCAGTATTTT. Amino acid sequence: CASSEQGLRTDTQYF.

This chain uses TRBV10-1 with TRBJ1-1; 10 positions match TRBD1. V gave up 6 bases and J gave up 0 bases; unmatched junction bases: 10. The V gene's germline CDR1 is WNHNN and CDR2 SYGVQD (reference sequence). This CDR3 has 17 residues. The CDR3 is CASSPTGQGVLNTEAFF. Written as DNA, the CDR3 is TGCGCCAGCAGCCCGACCGGACAGGGGGTATTGAACACTGAAGCTTTCTTT.

This rearrangement joins TRBV14 to TRBJ2-1; the match to TRBD2 covers 8 bases. Germline V lookup: CDR1 SGHDN, CDR2 FVKESK. The CDR3 extends over 14 amino acids. V lost 7 bases, J lost 0 bases, and 2 bases stayed unmatched. The CDR3: CASMTSDSYNEQFF. CDR3 DNA sequence: TGTGCCAGCATGACTAGCGACTCCTACAATGAGCAGTTCTTC.

The chain recombines TRBV6-6 with TRBJ2-2, with 9 positions matching TRBD1. The trim removed 5 bases at V and 13 bases at J, leaving 5 bases unmatched. CDR1 MNHNY and CDR2 SVGAGI come from the germline V gene (reference sequence). The CDR3 consists of 12 residues. This CDR3 is CASSRTGVGLFF. In DNA form, the CDR3 reads TGTGCCAGCAGTAGGACAGGGGTTGGGCTGTTTTTT.

The chain has TRBV28 and TRBJ2-7; 7 bases line up with TRBD1. Germline trimming cut 6 bases from V and 3 bases from J; bases unmatched to any gene: 14. Germline CDR1 and CDR2: MDHEN and SYDVKM. The length of the CDR3 is 16 residues. CDR3 coding DNA: TGTGCCAGCAGCCCAAGGACAGGAGGCAACCGCTACGAGCAGTACTTC. Protein sequence: CASSPRTGGNRYEQYF.

The chain couples TRBV2 to TRBJ1-1, with a possible D match to TRBD1 (5 bases). Trimming left V 3 bases short and J 1 base short, with 6 bases between. Germline CDR1 and CDR2: SNHLY and FYNNEI. The CDR3 runs to 13 residues. CDR3 sequence: CASSDGGNTEAFF. The CDR3 region has the DNA TGTGCCAGCAGTGATGGGGGGAACACTGAAGCTTTCTTT.

This chain uses TRBV7-2 with TRBJ1-5, with TRBD1 as a possible D gene (6 bases). This CDR3 comprises 12 residues. The V gene lost 6 bases and the J gene lost 7 bases, with 10 bases spanning the gap. Germline CDR1 is SGHTA and CDR2 is FQGNSA. The CDR3 region is CASSRDTQPQHF. The DNA for the CDR3 is TGTGCCAGCAGTCGGGACACCCAGCCCCAGCATTTT.

The chain employs TRBV7-3 and TRBJ2-1; 9 bases fit TRBD2. Trimming cost V 0 bases and J 9 bases; bases outside gene matches: 6. The germline gives CDR1 SGHTA, CDR2 FQGTGA. This CDR3 comprises 15 residues. The CDR3 nucleotides are TGTGCCAGCAGCTTAACTAGCGGGGGTGTTGGTGAGCAGTTCTTC. The encoded protein is CASSLTSGGVGEQFF.

This chain links TRBV2 with TRBJ1-4; 8 bases line up with TRBD1. The ends lost 6 bases at V and 3 bases at J; junction bases unmatched: 6. The CDR3 is made up of 15 amino acids. CDR1 and CDR2 from the germline V gene are SNHLY and FYNNEI. In DNA form, the CDR3 reads TGTGCCAGCAGATCGCAGGGGGCCGCTAATGAAAAACTGTTTTTT. It translates to CASRSQGAANEKLFF. The complete variable domain, with remaining parts taken from reference TRBV2 and TRBJ1-4, reads EPEVTQTPSHQVTQMGQEVILRCVPISNHLYFYWYRQILGQKVEFLVSFYNNEISEKSEIFDDQFSVERPDGSNFTLKIRSTKLEDSAMYFCASRSQGAANEKLFFGSGTQLSVL.

This chain joins TRBV7-9 and TRBJ2-5; D gene uncertain. The germline CDR1 and CDR2 sequences are SEHNR and FQNEAQ (reference sequence). The V gene lost 4 bases and the J gene lost 2 bases, with 8 bases spanning the gap. The CDR3 extends over 13 amino acids. The CDR3 region is CASSSTEQETQYF. CDR3 DNA sequence: TGTGCCAGCAGCTCGACCGAGCAAGAGACCCAGTACTTC.

This sequence joins TRBV4-2 and TRBJ1-2; D is unclear. The CDR3 is made up of 15 amino acids. Per germline, CDR1 LGHNA and CDR2 YNFKEQ. V was clipped by 4 bases and J by 4 bases, with 16 bases between them. CDR3 bases: TGTGCCAGCAGCCTTGGGTGGAAAACGCCCTATGGCTACACCTTC. Amino acids: CASSLGWKTPYGYTF.

This chain connects TRBV5-8 to TRBJ1-1; D is possibly TRBD1 (6 bases). Trimming shortened V by 0 bases and J by 6 bases, and 9 bases separated the two germline ends. CDR3 size: 13 residues. Germline CDR1 SGHTS, CDR2 YDEGEE. Here the CDR3 reads CASSLGGGAEAFF. CDR3 DNA sequence: TGTGCCAGCAGCTTGGGAGGGGGGGCTGAAGCTTTCTTT. The full variable domain, rest sourced from reference TRBV5-8 and TRBJ1-1, is EAGVTQSPTHLIKTRGQQATLRCSPISGHTSVYWYQQALGLGLQFLLWYDEGEERNRGNFPPRFSGRQFPNYSSELNVNALELEDSALYLCASSLGGGAEAFFGQGTRLTVV.